The 22 T cell receptor beta chains presented below share a single source sample, sequenced in a study of cytomegalovirus exposure and HLA in healthy donors. PCR was performed using 60 Vbeta and 13 Jbeta primers. Assay used: immunoSEQ multiplex PCR; TCRdb lists only in-frame clones, some missing. The sample contains 130,000 to 150,000 clones, about two thirds of which appear only once. Sequenced input: PBMCs. The receptors here all came from a man between 60 and 75 years old in good health and CMV-seronegative.

The rearrangement uses TRBV5-1 and TRBJ2-1, with TRBD2 matching 10 bases. The CDR3 has 13 amino acids. V was clipped by 4 bases and J by 9 bases; unmatched bases: 4. Germline V CDR1 and CDR2: SGHRS, YFSETQ. Here the CDR3 reads CASSKGLASEQFF. The CDR3 DNA reads TGCGCCAGCAGCAAGGGACTAGCGTCTGAGCAGTTCTTC. The full variable domain, its missing parts supplied by reference TRBV5-1 and TRBJ2-1, is KAGVTQTPRYLIKTRGQQVTLSCSPISGHRSVSWYQQTPGQGLQFLFEYFSETQRNKGNFPGRFSGRQFSNSRSEMNVSTLELGDSALYLCASSKGLASEQFFGPGTRLTVL.

The CDR3: CSVGYRGRSFTEAFF. CDR3 in DNA: TGCAGCGTTGGCTACAGGGGACGATCGTTCACTGAAGCTTTCTTT. The chain uses TRBV29-1 and TRBJ1-1; 7 bases agree with TRBD1. Germline loops: CDR1 SQVTM, CDR2 ANQGSEA. V lost 4 bases and J lost 4; bases outside the gene matches: 12. There are 15 residues in the CDR3.

This sequence joins TRBV9 and TRBJ2-5; 9 positions match TRBD1. Germline-derived CDR1 and CDR2 are SGDLS and YYNGEE. After removal of 0 bases from V and 2 bases from J, the junction contained 5 bases not matched to a gene. CDR3 size: 16 residues. The CDR3: CASSVAGTGSQETQYF. The CDR3 DNA is TGTGCCAGCAGCGTAGCCGGGACAGGGTCACAAGAGACCCAGTACTTC.

The chain combines TRBV6-6 with TRBJ2-5; D call uncertain. V lost 2 bases and J 6 bases, leaving 10 bases between the germline ends. The CDR3 has 13 residues. Looked up from germline, CDR1 is MNHNY and CDR2 is SVGAGI (reference sequence). DNA of the CDR3: TGTGCCAGCAGTTACCGGGTACAAAAGACCCAGTACTTC. Translation: CASSYRVQKTQYF.

CDR3 sequence (DNA): TGTGCCAGCAGCGTAGGGCCTAGCGGGACCACAGATACGCAGTATTTT. As protein: CASSVGPSGTTDTQYF. The chain carries TRBV9 and TRBJ2-3; 9 nucleotides align to TRBD2. Per germline, CDR1 SGDLS and CDR2 YYNGEE. The CDR3 runs 16 residues. V shed 0 bases and J 2 bases; nucleotides not matched to a gene: 4.

This clone was recorded a few times. The chain couples TRBV14 to TRBJ2-1; 9 bases are a match to TRBD1. CDR3 length equals 17 residues. V shed 3 bases, J shed 2 bases, and the junction held 8 bases outside the gene matches. Germline V gives CDR1 SGHDN, CDR2 FVKESK. CDR3 sequence: CASSHVGQGAAYNEQFF. CDR3 coding DNA: TGTGCCAGCAGCCACGTGGGACAGGGTGCGGCCTACAATGAGCAGTTCTTC. Full variable domain (outside the CDR3, taken from reference TRBV14 and TRBJ2-1): EAGVTQFPSHSVIEKGQTVTLRCDPISGHDNLYWYRRVMGKEIKFLLHFVKESKQDESGMPNNRFLAERTGGTYSTLKVQPAELEDSGVYFCASSHVGQGAAYNEQFFGPGTRLTVL.

About this clone: A junction end diverges from the germline sequence, so it may reflect a read error. This specimen includes other DNA sequences encoding the same CDR3. The J gene is TRBJ1-1, the V gene TRBV28, with 7 bases identical to TRBD1. Germline V CDR1 and CDR2: MDHEN, SYDVKM. The CDR3 sequence is 14 residues long. The CDR3 bases are TGTGCCAGCTGTTACAGGGGCGGGAACACTGAGGCTTTCTTT. As protein: CASCYRGGNTEAFF.

The chain combines TRBV5-4 with TRBJ1-1; tentatively, D is TRBD1 (6 bases). Per the germline V gene, CDR1 is SGHNT and CDR2 is YYREEE (reference sequence). The CDR3 consists of 14 residues. V lost 3 bases and J lost 3, with 12 bases in between. The CDR3 reads CASSSPQGYTEAFF. The DNA of the CDR3 is TGTGCCAGCAGCTCGCCACAGGGATACACTGAAGCTTTCTTT.

On this clone itself: The junction and the germline gene differ at one end; a read error may be behind it. The genes are TRBV9 and TRBJ1-1, with D unclear. Germline loops: CDR1 SGDLS, CDR2 YYNGEE. The CDR3 contains 9 residues. The CDR3 DNA sequence: TGTGCCAGCAACCGAAGGGAGCCCTTT. This codes for CASNRREPF.

The V gene is TRBV5-1, the J gene TRBJ2-1; 8 bases agree with TRBD2. Germline CDR1 and CDR2: SGHRS and YFSETQ. V trimming: 2 bases; J trimming: 7 bases; junction bases outside the gene matches: 8. This CDR3 has 15 amino acids. The chain's CDR3 is CASSLTSGGGNEQFF. The CDR3 nucleotides are TGCGCCAGCAGCTTAACTAGCGGAGGGGGGAATGAGCAGTTCTTC.

The rearrangement uses TRBV5-1 and TRBJ2-7; 9 bases are a match to TRBD1. The trim removed 0 bases at V and 5 bases at J, leaving 6 bases unmatched. From germline, CDR1 is SGHRS and CDR2 YFSETQ. The CDR3 loop spans 15 amino acids. The CDR3 region is CASSLGGQGFNEQYF. The CDR3 region has the DNA TGCGCCAGCAGCTTGGGGGGACAGGGTTTTAACGAGCAGTACTTC.

The V call is TRBV10-2, the J call TRBJ2-7, with 9 bases aligning to TRBD1. The CDR3 has 15 amino acids. CDR1 is WSHSY, CDR2 SAAADI, per germline. V shed 2 bases and J 2 bases; nucleotides not matched to a gene: 4. This CDR3 reads CASSEPDRGPYEQYF. The CDR3 nucleotides are TGCGCCAGCAGTGAGCCGGACAGGGGTCCCTACGAGCAGTACTTC.

The chain couples TRBV2 to TRBJ1-5, with unresolved D. This CDR3 has 16 amino acids. V was clipped by 2 bases and J by 3 bases, with 14 bases between them. Germline-derived CDR1 and CDR2 are SNHLY and FYNNEI. This chain's CDR3 is CASSEIPQVDNQPQHF. CDR3 coding DNA: TGTGCCAGCAGTGAAATCCCTCAGGTGGACAATCAGCCCCAGCATTTT.

The chain carries TRBV7-9 and TRBJ1-3; possible D gene TRBD1, 6 bases. In germline, CDR1 is SEHNR, CDR2 FQNEAQ (reference sequence). Trimming removed 7 bases at V and 4 bases at J, with 11 bases between. This CDR3 comprises 13 residues. CDR3 nucleotide sequence: TGTGCCAGCATCTGGCAGGGGGGAAACACCATATATTTT. Translated, it gives CASIWQGGNTIYF.

The chain recombines TRBV2 with TRBJ2-5; 9 bases are shared with TRBD2. The CDR3 extends over 16 amino acids. Germline CDR1 and CDR2: SNHLY and FYNNEI. The V segment lost 4 bases and the J segment 4 bases; nucleotides outside the gene matches: 10. DNA of the CDR3: TGTGCCAGCAGTGGAGGGGCTAGCGGGGTCAGAGAGACCCAGTACTTC. Translating it yields CASSGGASGVRETQYF.

J is TRBJ2-5 and V is TRBV4-1; 8 bases are shared with TRBD2. The CDR3 contains 16 residues. From germline, CDR1 is MGHRA and CDR2 YSYEKL. Losses at the gene ends were 1 base for V and 2 bases for J; bases not matched to a gene: 6. The CDR3, as DNA: TGCGCCAGCAGCCAAGGGTGGGCGGGAGGTCAAGAGACCCAGTACTTC. Its protein product is CASSQGWAGGQETQYF.

Points on this clone: This same CDR3 is encoded by further DNA sequences in the sample. This sequence joins TRBV6-5 and TRBJ2-1; D not resolved. The V end was cut by 2 bases, the J end by 6 bases, with 2 bases between. Germline CDR1 reads MNHEY; CDR2 reads SVGAGI. CDR3 size: 11 residues. CDR3: CASSYLNEQFF. In DNA form, the CDR3 reads TGTGCCAGCAGTTACCTCAATGAGCAGTTCTTC.

The rearrangement uses TRBV18 and TRBJ2-7, with D perhaps matching TRBD1 (5 bases). The CDR3 spans 14 residues. Trimming removed 0 bases from V and 4 bases from J, with 10 bases in between. Germline CDR1 KGHSH, CDR2 LQKENI. The CDR3 loop reads CASSPPLGQYEQYF. The CDR3 DNA reads as TGTGCCAGCTCACCACCGCTGGGGCAGTACGAGCAGTACTTC.

The chain combines TRBV15 with TRBJ1-4; no firm D call. CDR1 and CDR2 (germline): LNHNV, YYDKDF (reference sequence). The CDR3 has 14 amino acids. Trimming cost V 0 bases and J 5 bases, with 7 bases left between them. Here the CDR3 DNA reads TGTGCCACCAGCAGAGACAGGTCAAATGAAAAACTGTTTTTT. It yields the protein CATSRDRSNEKLFF.

This sequence joins TRBV18 and TRBJ1-6; D ambiguous. V shed 2 bases and J shed 9 bases, with 11 bases lying between them. The CDR3 consists of 14 residues. The germline gives CDR1 KGHSH, CDR2 LQKENI. This CDR3 reads CASSPTETVSPLHF. The CDR3 DNA reads TGTGCCAGCTCACCAACGGAGACCGTTTCACCCCTCCACTTT.

There are a few counts of this clone. V and J are TRBV5-1 and TRBJ2-7; 7 positions agree with TRBD2. With 0 bases clipped from V and 0 bases from J, the junction kept 0 bases outside the gene matches. The CDR3 sequence is 14 residues long. Germline CDR1 reads SGHRS; CDR2 reads YFSETQ. Here the CDR3 DNA reads TGCGCCAGCAGCTTGGGGGACTACTCCTACGAGCAGTACTTC. It yields the protein CASSLGDYSYEQYF.

This chain uses TRBV7-2 with TRBJ2-3; TRBD1 might be the D (6 bases). The V and J ends lost 5 bases and 7 bases respectively, with 22 bases between them. In germline, CDR1 is SGHTA, CDR2 FQGNSA. This CDR3 is 16 amino acids long. CDR3 in DNA: TGTGCCAGCAGCCCCCAAGCAGGGGCCGGAGGAAATACGCAGTATTTT. This gives the protein CASSPQAGAGGNTQYF.